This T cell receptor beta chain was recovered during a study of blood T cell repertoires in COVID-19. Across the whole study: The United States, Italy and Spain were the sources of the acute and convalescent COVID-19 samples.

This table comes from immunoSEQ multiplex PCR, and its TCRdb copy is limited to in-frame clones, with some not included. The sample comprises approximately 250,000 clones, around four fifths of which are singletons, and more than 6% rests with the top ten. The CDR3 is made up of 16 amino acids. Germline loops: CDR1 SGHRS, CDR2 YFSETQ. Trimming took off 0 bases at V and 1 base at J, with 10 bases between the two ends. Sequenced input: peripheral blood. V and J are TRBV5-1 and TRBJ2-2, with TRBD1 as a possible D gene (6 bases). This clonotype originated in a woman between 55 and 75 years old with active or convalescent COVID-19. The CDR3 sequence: CASSLAETGNTGELFF. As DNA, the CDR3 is TGCGCCAGCAGCTTGGCCGAGACAGGGAACACCGGGGAGCTGTTTTTT. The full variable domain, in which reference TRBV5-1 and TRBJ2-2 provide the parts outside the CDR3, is KAGVTQTPRYLIKTRGQQVTLSCSPISGHRSVSWYQQTPGQGLQFLFEYFSETQRNKGNFPGRFSGRQFSNSRSEMNVSTLELGDSALYLCASSLAETGNTGELFFGEGSRLTVL.